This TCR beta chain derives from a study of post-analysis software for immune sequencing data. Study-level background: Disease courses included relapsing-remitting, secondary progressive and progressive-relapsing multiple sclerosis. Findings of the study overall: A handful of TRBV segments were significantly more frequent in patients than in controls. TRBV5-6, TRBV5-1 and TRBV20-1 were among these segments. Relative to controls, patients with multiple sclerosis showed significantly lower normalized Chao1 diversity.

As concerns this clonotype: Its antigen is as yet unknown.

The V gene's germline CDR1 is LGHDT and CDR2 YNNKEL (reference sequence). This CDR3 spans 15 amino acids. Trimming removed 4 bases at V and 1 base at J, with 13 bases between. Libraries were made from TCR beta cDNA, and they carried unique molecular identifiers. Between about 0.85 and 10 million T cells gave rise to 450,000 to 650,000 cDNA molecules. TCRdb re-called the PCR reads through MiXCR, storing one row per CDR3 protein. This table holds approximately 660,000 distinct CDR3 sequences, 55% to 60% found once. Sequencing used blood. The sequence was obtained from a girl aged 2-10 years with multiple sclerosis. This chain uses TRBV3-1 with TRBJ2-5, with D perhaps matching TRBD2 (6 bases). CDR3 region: CASSLRGTTQETQYF. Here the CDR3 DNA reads TGTGCCAGCAGCCTTCGGGGGACCACCCAAGAGACCCAGTACTTC.